The T cell receptor beta chain described here comes from a study of OX40 agonist ivuxolimab in advanced cancers. Study as a whole: Partial responses were achieved by three patients: one hepatocellular carcinoma, two cutaneous melanoma.

Sampled blood was obtained at baseline, cycle 4 day 1, and cycle 7 day 1. Germline V CDR1 and CDR2: SEHNR, FQNEAQ (reference sequence). The V gene end was trimmed by 5 bases and the J gene end by 5 bases; junction bases not matched to a gene: 10. This CDR3 spans 15 amino acids. The method was immunoSEQ multiplex PCR; TCRdb's version includes in-frame clones alone and lacks a portion of them. The table records more than 70,000 clones, about nine tenths of them present only once. A note on this clone: Antigen specificity is unknown.

Study outcomes and limitations: At 0.1 to 3.0 mg/kg and by week 6, clonal expansion occurred in CD4+ and CD8+ blood T cells. Some patients who did not respond also had low normalized T-cell clonal expansion.

This TCR was sampled from an adult with an advanced solid tumor such as melanoma, head and neck, liver or kidney cancer. The chain links TRBV7-9 to TRBJ2-7; TRBD1 agrees at 9 bases. Sequenced here: CD4+ or CD8+ T cells sorted from blood, sampled in a trial of the OX40 agonist ivuxolimab. The CDR3 spells CASSPTGGIKDEQYF. CDR3 bases: TGTGCCAGCAGCCCAACAGGGGGCATAAAGGACGAGCAGTACTTC.